Included here is one T cell receptor beta chain sequence, with context. Its target is not known. This sample is drawn from a study of PD-L1 blockade in urothelial cancer. Study-wide background: Blood was analyzed 3 weeks (second dose) and 6 weeks after treatment start. Blood yielded a median of approximately 130,000 T cells per sample.

Sequencing was performed with immunoSEQ multiplex PCR; in TCRdb, only in-frame clones are kept and a portion is missing. The data hold about 48,000 clones, with roughly 80% observed a single time. Stated time point: peripheral blood 6 weeks after treatment start. General study points: Clones that were tumor-associated expanded more in the blood of durable-benefit patients at 3 weeks.

The germline V gene encodes CDR1 SGHVS and CDR2 FQNEAQ. The CDR3 spans 16 residues. Trimming removed 4 bases from V and 5 bases from J; junction bases left unmatched: 11. The chain has TRBV7-8 and TRBJ1-1; 9 nucleotides match TRBD1. The origin of this receptor is a man between 65 and 79 years old with urothelial cancer. The sequencing here drew on PBMCs, taken around atezolizumab (anti-PD-L1) treatment. CDR3 residues: CASSSFTGGARTEAFF. In nucleotides, the CDR3 is TGTGCCAGCAGCTCATTCACAGGGGGCGCGAGGACTGAAGCTTTCTTT.